This TCR beta chain was found in a study of blood T cell repertoires in COVID-19. At the level of the study: From the United States, Italy and Spain came samples of acute and convalescent COVID-19.

Sequencing was performed with immunoSEQ multiplex PCR; in TCRdb, only in-frame clones are kept and a portion is missing. Among 120,000 to 150,000 clones listed, 70% to 90% were seen once. Unmatched junction bases numbered 9, after V lost 1 base and J lost 7 bases. This CDR3 region has 15 residues. Germline lookup yields CDR1 SGHAT and CDR2 FQNNGV. Seattle's cohort entered during active infection and was followed longitudinally. The source of this sequence is a woman aged 60-75 years with COVID-19, enrolled during active disease. The source material was peripheral blood. J is TRBJ1-2 and V is TRBV11-2; 7 nucleotides line up with TRBD1. The CDR3 sequence is CASSLGYRGGGGYTF. CDR3 nucleotides: TGTGCCAGCAGCTTAGGGTACAGGGGAGGTGGTGGCTACACCTTC.